Each of the 17 T cell receptor beta chains below was sequenced from the same sample in a study of response to subunit inactivated influenza vaccine. TCRdb independently ran MiXCR on the RT-PCR reads; one entry per CDR3 protein. There are about half a million distinct CDR3 sequences in the sample; 25% occur only once, and approximately 2% lies in the top ten. Source: CD4+ T cells sorted from PBMCs, taken 5 days after vaccination. The receptor set was obtained from a man aged 45-60 years who received an inactivated influenza vaccine.

In its sample, this clonotype was seen once. The chain has TRBV4-2 and TRBJ2-3, with 10 positions matching TRBD2. The trim removed 0 bases at V and 6 bases at J, leaving 12 bases unmatched. Germline CDR1 is LGHNA and CDR2 is YNFKEQ. The CDR3 loop spans 18 amino acids. Here the CDR3 DNA reads TGTGCCAGCAGCCAAGATCGGGGCTTAGCGGGAGGACGGGATACGCAGTATTTT. This encodes CASSQDRGLAGGRDTQYF.

In its sample, this clonotype was seen a few times. V gene TRBV28 combines with J gene TRBJ2-1; 8 positions agree with TRBD2. The V segment lost 3 bases and the J segment 5 bases; nucleotides outside the gene matches: 12. Germline loops: CDR1 MDHEN, CDR2 SYDVKM. CDR3 length: 17 amino acids. Here the CDR3 reads CASSFGFRLAGNNEQFF. Written as DNA, the CDR3 is TGTGCCAGCAGTTTCGGTTTTAGGCTAGCGGGCAACAATGAGCAGTTCTTC.

This clonotype was counted a few times. V is TRBV28 and J is TRBJ2-3; TRBD2 might be the D (6 bases). This CDR3 is 17 amino acids long. V was shortened by 1 base and J by 1 base, with 15 bases between the two germline ends. Per the germline V gene, CDR1 is MDHEN and CDR2 is SYDVKM. The CDR3 DNA reads TGTGCCAGCAGTTTATTCCTCCGTGGAGGGGGCACAGATACGCAGTATTTT. Residues: CASSLFLRGGGTDTQYF.

The chain recombines TRBV10-3 with TRBJ1-5; 7 bases agree with TRBD1. V lost 2 bases, J lost 2 bases, and 0 bases stayed unmatched. Germline loops: CDR1 ENHRY, CDR2 SYGVKD. The CDR3 sequence is 14 residues long. For the CDR3, the DNA is TGTGCCATCAGTGAGCAGGGGGGCAATCAGCCCCAGCATTTT. It yields the protein CAISEQGGNQPQHF.

This clonotype has at least ten counts. DNA of the CDR3: TGTGCCAGCAGCTCCACATTTCATAGAAGCTCCTACGAGCAGTACTTC. This encodes CASSSTFHRSSYEQYF. The chain has TRBV5-6 and TRBJ2-7; D unresolved. Between the trimmed V and J ends, which lost 3 bases and 0 bases, there was a span of 16 bases. From germline, CDR1 is SGHDT and CDR2 YYEEEE. There are 16 residues in the CDR3.

This clonotype was seen more than once but under ten times. The CDR3 DNA reads as TGTGCCAGCAGTTACTTAGCAACCGGGGAGCTGTTTTTT. This translates into CASSYLATGELFF. The chain couples TRBV6-5 to TRBJ2-2; D not resolved. The CDR3 extends over 13 amino acids. Germline V gene sequence: CDR1 MNHEY, CDR2 SVGAGI. The V end was cut by 1 base, the J end by 5 bases, with 5 bases between.

This clonotype has just a few counts. This rearrangement joins TRBV5-1 to TRBJ2-3, with D perhaps TRBD1 or TRBD2 (6 bases each). V shed 1 base and J shed 8 bases, with 20 bases lying between them. CDR3 length: 16 residues. Per the germline V gene, CDR1 is SGHRS and CDR2 is YFSETQ. CDR3 DNA: TGCGCCAGCAGCTTGTCCCCCTCCAGTGGAGGGGGTACGCAGTATTTT. It specifies CASSLSPSSGGGTQYF.

This clonotype appeared a few times. V usage is TRBV12-3 or TRBV12-4 and J usage is TRBJ1-1; the D is unclear. This CDR3 has 15 amino acids. V lost 2 bases and J 5 bases, leaving 15 bases between the germline ends. This CDR3 reads CASSLSFSGVTEAFF. As DNA, the CDR3 is TGTGCCAGCAGTTTATCGTTCTCCGGGGTTACTGAAGCTTTCTTT.

This sequence joins TRBV20-1 and TRBJ2-3; D possibly matches TRBD1 or TRBD2 (5 bases each). This CDR3 contains 13 residues. Per germline, CDR1 DFQATT and CDR2 SNEGSKA (reference sequence). With 7 bases removed from V and 4 bases from J, the gap between germline ends came to 15 bases. The CDR3 here is CSVKPQGPDTQYF. The CDR3 DNA is TGCAGTGTCAAGCCGCAGGGACCAGATACGCAGTATTTT.

This clonotype was counted only a few times. This chain links TRBV20-1 with TRBJ1-2; D gene ambiguous. Germline V gene sequence: CDR1 DFQATT, CDR2 SNEGSKA (reference sequence). V was trimmed by 6 bases and J by 1 base, leaving 33 bases between them. The CDR3 consists of 20 residues. CDR3 loop: CSATKWVLRSATQRNYGYTF. The CDR3 DNA is TGCAGTGCAACAAAATGGGTCCTAAGATCGGCCACGCAGCGTAACTATGGCTACACCTTC.

The chain has TRBV18 and TRBJ2-3; D perhaps matches TRBD2 (7 bases). Germline CDR1 and CDR2: KGHSH and LQKENI. The V gene lost 3 bases and the J gene lost 7 bases, with 23 bases spanning the gap. The CDR3 loop spans 17 amino acids. CDR3 sequence: CASSPQLGGPITNTQYF. CDR3 bases: TGTGCCAGCTCACCCCAGTTGGGGGGGCCTATCACGAATACGCAGTATTTT.

The chain recombines TRBV10-3 with TRBJ1-2, with 12 positions matching TRBD1. With 6 bases clipped from V and 0 bases from J, the junction kept 11 bases outside the gene matches. The CDR3 loop spans 18 amino acids. CDR1 ENHRY and CDR2 SYGVKD come from the germline V gene. Here the CDR3 reads CAIREGQGAYNPNYGYTF. In DNA, the CDR3 is TGTGCCATCAGAGAGGGACAGGGGGCCTACAACCCTAACTATGGCTACACCTTC.

This chain connects TRBV7-2 to TRBJ1-2; 7 bases are shared with TRBD1. The CDR3 extends over 12 amino acids. V lost 5 bases to trimming and J lost 8 bases; unmatched junction nucleotides: 5. Germline V lookup: CDR1 SGHTA, CDR2 FQGNSA. CDR3 residues: CASSIRTGGYTF. The DNA of the CDR3 is TGTGCCAGCAGCATCCGGACAGGAGGCTACACCTTC. The whole variable domain, remainder taken from reference TRBV7-2 and TRBJ1-2, is GAGVSQSPSNKVTEKGKDVELRCDPISGHTALYWYRQSLGQGLEFLIYFQGNSAPDKSGLPSDRFSAERTGGSVSTLTIQRTQQEDSAVYLCASSIRTGGYTFGSGTRLTVV.

This clonotype was seen repeatedly, ten times or more. J is TRBJ2-3 and V is TRBV12-3 or TRBV12-4, with 12 bases that match TRBD2. After removal of 6 bases from V and 4 bases from J, the junction contained 5 bases not matched to a gene. The CDR3 totals 15 residues. The CDR3: CASSLAGGRADTQYF. The CDR3 DNA reads TGTGCCAGCAGCCTAGCGGGAGGGCGCGCAGATACGCAGTATTTT.

A note on this clonotype: Possible read error: a much larger clone is one base away. V is TRBV28 and J is TRBJ2-7; no definite D call. The CDR3 is 13 amino acids. CDR1 and CDR2 (germline): MDHEN, SYDVKM. Trimming cost V 2 bases and J 4 bases, with 9 bases left between them. CDR3 sequence: CASSLRVLYEQYF. In DNA form, the CDR3 reads TGTGCCAGCAGTTTAAGGGTATTGTACGAGCAGTACTTC.

The V and J genes are TRBV24-1 and TRBJ2-6; D remains unclear. This CDR3 spans 17 amino acids. The germline gives CDR1 KGHDR, CDR2 SFDVKD. V lost 2 bases and J lost 0, with 10 bases in between. The CDR3 here is CATSDSTRNSGANVLTF. The DNA of the CDR3 is TGTGCCACCAGTGATTCAACACGGAACTCTGGGGCCAACGTCCTGACTTTC.

In this sample, this clonotype turned up a few times. The chain has TRBV10-2 and TRBJ2-1; D assignment may be TRBD1 or TRBD2 (6 bases each). The CDR3 spans 16 residues. Trimming cost V 6 bases and J 4 bases, with 19 bases left between them. From germline, CDR1 is WSHSY and CDR2 SAAADI. CDR3 sequence: CASSTEGGLRYNEQFF. The CDR3 DNA is TGCGCCAGCAGCACCGAGGGGGGCCTGCGGTACAATGAGCAGTTCTTC.